This entry features one T cell receptor (beta chain) sequence. It lacks a known antigen. It has no much larger one-base neighbor in the sample; base qualities were not kept. This specimen belongs to a study of T cell responses to AZD1222 COVID-19 vaccine (dated by TCRdb to the early 2020s). Study-wide context: A total of about 230 trial participants underwent TCR sequencing, of whom 207 received two doses of AZD1222 and some 25 received two doses of the MenACWY control vaccine. Trial participants were enrolled by age into subgroups of 18-55, 56-69 and 70-plus years, and approximately 150, 30 and 60 TCR-sequenced participants, respectively, were included in these subgroups.

The sample's time point label, in plain terms: about 28 days (+/-7) after the second vaccine dose. Because spike-specific TCR depth and breadth did not differ between the two schedules, AZD1222 recipients who got a second dose at roughly 4 weeks were pooled with those who got a second dose at roughly 12 weeks. Vaccinee samples were obtained from the UK trials COV001 and COV002, which included a single-blind randomized controlled phase 2/3 trial of AZD1222 (ChAdOx1 nCoV-19) in healthy adults. Trial participant PBMC samples were collected at day 0 and day 28 after the second dose for TCRbeta chain sequencing. The CDR3 regions of human TCRbeta chains were analyzed by immunosequencing. Per the original workflow: Repertoire TCRs were matched against a reference library of SARS-CoV-2-specific TCRs generated with the MIRA antigen-specificity platform. Breadth was defined as the fraction of unique TCRs that were SARS-CoV-2-associated, and depth was defined as the fraction of total T cells that were SARS-CoV-2-associated. Using the MIRA data, each spike-specific TCR was mapped to the spike region that the TCR reacts to and placed in a CD4 or CD8 class. Log10-transformed breadth and depth values were compared by one-way ANOVA with Sidak's multiple comparisons tests. The immuneACCESS repertoire file appears here via TCRdb, limited to in-frame rearrangements. These files lack a portion of the clones; in checked studies, under half of the deficit traces to unresolved V genes, and the cause of the others is not known. V and J calls and clone size are given by that table; D and trimming were obtained from the DNA. The sample table holds 85,000 to 90,000 clones, of which roughly 89% were seen once. Around 5% of the sample is in the top ten clones.

The study at large found these results: Conclusions about previously exposed vaccinees are limited because only five to seven AZD1222 recipients were SARS-CoV-2 seropositive at baseline. The whole spike protein was spanned by vaccine-associated CD4 TCRs, and dominant responses were seen in regions 160-218 and 743-854. Reportedly, almost half of the unique spike-specific TCRs recognized epitopes lying outside the regions that are mutated in the B.1.351 and B.1.1.7 variants. After two AZD1222 doses, both the breadth and the depth of spike-specific TCRs were significantly higher than at day 0 and than in MenACWY recipients. The 56-69-year group was small, and its depth increase did not reach significance, likely because of low power. Most participants were white British and females outnumbered males, and the authors suggested that clonal diversity may have been underestimated. Because no samples from the day 14 peak response were available, repertoires could be characterized only after the peak T cell response.

Sequences MNHEY (CDR1) and SVGAGI (CDR2) are obtained from the germline V gene. V lost 2 bases and J lost 5 bases; the stretch between them is 18 bases long. Inclusive of the bounding cysteine and phenylalanine, the CDR3 is 16 residues long. Just CDR3 DNA is preserved here, 48 bases in frame from base 1. The chain is encoded by TRBV6-5 joined to TRBJ1-2; D gene: possibly TRBD1, on 6 matching bases. The source was peripheral blood, collected 28 days after the second AZD1222 dose. The sequence came from an adult who received the AZD1222 COVID-19 vaccine. The CDR3 region has the sequence CASSYEGTGRSYGYTF. The DNA sequence is TGTGCCAGCAGTTACGAGGGAACAGGGCGGTCTTATGGCTACACCTTC.